This T cell receptor beta chain was sequenced in a study of post-analysis software for immune sequencing data. Study context: The patients showed relapsing-remitting, secondary progressive and progressive-relapsing multiple sclerosis courses.

The CDR3 sequence is 15 residues long. CDR1 SEHNR and CDR2 FQNEAQ come from the germline V gene (reference sequence). General observations from the study: Versus controls, multiple sclerosis patients showed significantly lower diversity (normalized Chao1). Under the F measure, samples that were prepared in one batch clustered strongly together. Roughly five TRBV segments were more frequent in patients than controls; TRBV5-6, TRBV5-1 and TRBV20-1 belonged to this group.

This clonotype was detected only a few times. Its antigen is undetermined. Incorporated into the TCR beta cDNA libraries were unique molecular identifiers, which served to reduce PCR and sequencing biases. TCRdb reanalysed the PCR reads using MiXCR and keeps one entry per CDR3 protein. This table holds approximately 630,000 distinct CDR3 sequences, about 60% found once. This clonotype was obtained from a girl aged 2 to 9 with multiple sclerosis. The rearrangement joins TRBV7-9 to TRBJ2-7; 8 bases agree with TRBD2. The J call is doubtful: the DNA matches TRBJ2-5 better. The sample comprised blood. The CDR3 DNA sequence: TGTGCCAGCAGCTGGCCGAGCGGGAGCGGGGAGACCCAGTACTTC. This gives the protein CASSWPSGSGETQYF.